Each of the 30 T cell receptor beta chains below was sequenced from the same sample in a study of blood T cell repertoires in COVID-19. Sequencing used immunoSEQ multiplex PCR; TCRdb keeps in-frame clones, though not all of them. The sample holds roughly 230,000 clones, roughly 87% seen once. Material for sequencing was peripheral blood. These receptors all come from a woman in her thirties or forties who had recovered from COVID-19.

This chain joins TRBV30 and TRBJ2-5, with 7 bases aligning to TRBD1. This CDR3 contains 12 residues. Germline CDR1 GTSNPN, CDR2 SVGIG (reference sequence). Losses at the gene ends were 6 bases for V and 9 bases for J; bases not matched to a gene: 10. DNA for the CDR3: TGTGCCTGTGGGGACAGAGGCAGGTCCCAGTACTTC. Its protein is CACGDRGRSQYF. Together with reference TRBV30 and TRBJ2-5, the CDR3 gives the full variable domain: SQTIHQWPATLVQPVGSPLSLECTVEGTSNPNLYWYRQAAGRGLQLLFYSVGIGQISSEVPQNLSASRPQDRQFILSSKKLLLSDSGFYLCACGDRGRSQYFGPGTRLLVL.

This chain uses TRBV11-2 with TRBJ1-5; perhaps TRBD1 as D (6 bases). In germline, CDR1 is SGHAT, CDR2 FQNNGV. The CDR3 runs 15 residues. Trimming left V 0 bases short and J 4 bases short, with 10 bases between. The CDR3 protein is CASSLDTGLNQPQHF. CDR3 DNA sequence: TGTGCCAGCAGCTTAGATACAGGGTTAAATCAGCCCCAGCATTTT.

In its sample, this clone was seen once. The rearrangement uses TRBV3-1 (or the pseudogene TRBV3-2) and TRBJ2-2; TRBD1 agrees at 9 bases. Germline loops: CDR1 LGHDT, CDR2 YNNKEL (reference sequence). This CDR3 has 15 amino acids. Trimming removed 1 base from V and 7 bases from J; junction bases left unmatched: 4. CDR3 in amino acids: CASSQGGTGFGELFF. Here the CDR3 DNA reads TGTGCCAGCAGCCAAGGGGGGACAGGGTTCGGGGAGCTGTTTTTT.

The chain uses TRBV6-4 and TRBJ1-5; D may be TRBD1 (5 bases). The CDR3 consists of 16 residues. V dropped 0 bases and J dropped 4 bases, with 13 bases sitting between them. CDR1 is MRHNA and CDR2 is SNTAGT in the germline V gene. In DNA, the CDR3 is TGTGCCAGCAGTGACTCGAGCAGGGCGGTGAATCAGCCCCAGCATTTT. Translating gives CASSDSSRAVNQPQHF.

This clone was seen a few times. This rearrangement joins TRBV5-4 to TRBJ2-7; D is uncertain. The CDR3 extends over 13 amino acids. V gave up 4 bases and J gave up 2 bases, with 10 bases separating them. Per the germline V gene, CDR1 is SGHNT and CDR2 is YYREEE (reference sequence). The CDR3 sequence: CASSPQGAYEQYF. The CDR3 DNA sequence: TGTGCCAGCAGCCCACAAGGAGCCTACGAGCAGTACTTC.

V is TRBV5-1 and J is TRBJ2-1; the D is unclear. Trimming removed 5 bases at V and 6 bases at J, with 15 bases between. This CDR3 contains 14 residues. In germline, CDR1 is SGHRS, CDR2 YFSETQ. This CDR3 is CASSFDLESNEQFF. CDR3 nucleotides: TGCGCCAGCAGTTTTGACCTAGAGAGCAATGAGCAGTTCTTC.

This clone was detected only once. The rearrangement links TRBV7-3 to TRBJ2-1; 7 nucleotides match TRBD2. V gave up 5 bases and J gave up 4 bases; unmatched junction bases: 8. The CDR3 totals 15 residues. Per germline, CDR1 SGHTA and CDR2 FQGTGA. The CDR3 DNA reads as TGTGCCAGCAGCCAAACCCCTAGCGGATACAATGAGCAGTTCTTC. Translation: CASSQTPSGYNEQFF.

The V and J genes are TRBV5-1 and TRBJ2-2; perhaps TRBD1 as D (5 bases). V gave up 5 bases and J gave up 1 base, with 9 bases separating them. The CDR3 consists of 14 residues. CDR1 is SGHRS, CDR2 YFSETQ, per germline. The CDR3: CASRQQENTGELFF. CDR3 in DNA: TGCGCCAGCAGGCAACAGGAGAACACCGGGGAGCTGTTTTTT.

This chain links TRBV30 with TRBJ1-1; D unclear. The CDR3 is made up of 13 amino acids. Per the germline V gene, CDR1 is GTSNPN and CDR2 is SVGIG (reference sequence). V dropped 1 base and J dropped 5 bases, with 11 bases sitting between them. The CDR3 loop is CAWSASFGTEAFF. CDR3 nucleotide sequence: TGTGCCTGGAGTGCCTCGTTCGGTACTGAAGCTTTCTTT.

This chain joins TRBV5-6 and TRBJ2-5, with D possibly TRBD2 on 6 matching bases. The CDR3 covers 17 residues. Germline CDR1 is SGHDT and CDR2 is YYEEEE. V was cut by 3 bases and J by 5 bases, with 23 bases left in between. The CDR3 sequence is CASSSLGGRGPQETQYF. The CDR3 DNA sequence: TGTGCCAGCAGCTCTCTCGGCGGGCGGGGCCCCCAGGAGACCCAGTACTTC.

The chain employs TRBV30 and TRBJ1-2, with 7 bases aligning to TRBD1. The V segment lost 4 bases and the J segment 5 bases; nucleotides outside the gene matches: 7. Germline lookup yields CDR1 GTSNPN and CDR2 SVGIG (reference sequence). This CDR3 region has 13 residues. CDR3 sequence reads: CAWTRDSSYGYTF. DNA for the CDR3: TGTGCCTGGACTCGGGACAGCTCATATGGCTACACCTTC.

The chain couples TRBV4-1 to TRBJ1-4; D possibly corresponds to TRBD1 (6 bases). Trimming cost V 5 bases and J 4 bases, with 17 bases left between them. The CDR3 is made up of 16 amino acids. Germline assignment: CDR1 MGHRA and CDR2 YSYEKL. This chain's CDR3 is CASSYRDMASNEKLFF. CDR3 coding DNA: TGCGCCAGCAGCTACCGGGACATGGCAAGTAATGAAAAACTGTTTTTT.

The CDR3 coding sequence is TGTGCCAGCAGCCTAGGGGATGAGCAGTTCTTC. Its protein is CASSLGDEQFF. V usage is TRBV14 and J usage is TRBJ2-1, with a tentative D call TRBD1 (5 bases). The ends were cut back, 4 bases at V and 8 bases at J, with 6 bases in the middle. This CDR3 has 11 residues. CDR1 and CDR2 from the germline V gene are SGHDN and FVKESK.

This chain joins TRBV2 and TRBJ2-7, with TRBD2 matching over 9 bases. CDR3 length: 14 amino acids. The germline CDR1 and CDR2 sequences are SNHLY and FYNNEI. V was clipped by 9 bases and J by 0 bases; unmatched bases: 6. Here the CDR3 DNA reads TGTGCCAGTGGAGGACTAGCGAGCTCCTACGAGCAGTACGTC. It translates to CASGGLASSYEQYV.

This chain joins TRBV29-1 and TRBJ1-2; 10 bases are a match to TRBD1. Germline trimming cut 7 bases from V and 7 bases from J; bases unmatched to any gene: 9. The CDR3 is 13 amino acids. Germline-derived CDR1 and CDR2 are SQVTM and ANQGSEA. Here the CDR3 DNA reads TGCAGCGCATTGACAGGGGGCGCGGGTGGCTACACCTTC. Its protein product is CSALTGGAGGYTF.

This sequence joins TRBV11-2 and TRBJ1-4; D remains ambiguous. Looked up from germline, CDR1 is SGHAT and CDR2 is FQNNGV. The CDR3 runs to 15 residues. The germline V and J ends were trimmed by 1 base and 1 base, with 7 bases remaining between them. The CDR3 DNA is TGTGCCAGCAGCTTAGTGGCGGGAACTAATGAAAAACTGTTTTTT. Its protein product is CASSLVAGTNEKLFF.

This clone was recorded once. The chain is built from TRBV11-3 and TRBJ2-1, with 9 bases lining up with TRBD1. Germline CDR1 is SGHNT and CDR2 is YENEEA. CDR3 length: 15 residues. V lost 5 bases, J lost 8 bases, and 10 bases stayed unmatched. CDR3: CASSDIQGAQDEQFF. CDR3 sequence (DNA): TGTGCCAGCAGCGATATACAGGGGGCGCAGGATGAGCAGTTCTTC.

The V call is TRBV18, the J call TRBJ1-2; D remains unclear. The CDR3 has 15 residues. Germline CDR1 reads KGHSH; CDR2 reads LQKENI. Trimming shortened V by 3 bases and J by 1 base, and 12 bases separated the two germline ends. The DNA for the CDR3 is TGTGCCAGCTCACCGATGGCAGAATATAACTATGGCTACACCTTC. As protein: CASSPMAEYNYGYTF.

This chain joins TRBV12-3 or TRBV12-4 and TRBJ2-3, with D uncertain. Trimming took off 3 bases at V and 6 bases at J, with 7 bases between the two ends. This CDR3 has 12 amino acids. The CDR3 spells CASSLSDDTQYF. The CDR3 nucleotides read TGTGCCAGCAGTTTGAGCGACGATACGCAGTATTTT.

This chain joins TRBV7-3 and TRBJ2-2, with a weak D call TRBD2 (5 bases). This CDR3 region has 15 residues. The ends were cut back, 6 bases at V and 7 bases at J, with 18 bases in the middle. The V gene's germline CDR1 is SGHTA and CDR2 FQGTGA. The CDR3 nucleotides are TGTGCCAGCAGTAAGACGGGCGGACTTAACGGGGAGCTGTTTTTT. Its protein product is CASSKTGGLNGELFF.

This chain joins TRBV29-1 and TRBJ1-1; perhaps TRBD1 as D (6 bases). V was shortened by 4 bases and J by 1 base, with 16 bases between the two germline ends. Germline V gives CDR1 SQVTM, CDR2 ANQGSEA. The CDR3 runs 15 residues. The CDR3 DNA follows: TGCAGCGTTGCACACACAGGGAATGGGAACACTGAAGCTTTCTTT. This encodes CSVAHTGNGNTEAFF.

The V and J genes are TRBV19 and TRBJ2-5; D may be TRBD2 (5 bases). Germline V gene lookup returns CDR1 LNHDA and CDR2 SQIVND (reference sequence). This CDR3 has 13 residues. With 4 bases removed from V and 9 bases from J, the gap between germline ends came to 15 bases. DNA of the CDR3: TGTGCCAGTAGTACCGACCGGGAAAAGGCCCAGTACTTC. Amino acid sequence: CASSTDREKAQYF.

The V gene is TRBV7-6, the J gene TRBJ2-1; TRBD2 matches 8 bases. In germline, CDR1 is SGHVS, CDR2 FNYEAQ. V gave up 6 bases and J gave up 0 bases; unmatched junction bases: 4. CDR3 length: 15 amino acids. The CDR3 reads CASSRGGSSYNEQFF. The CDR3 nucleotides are TGTGCCAGCAGTCGGGGGGGGAGCTCCTACAATGAGCAGTTCTTC.

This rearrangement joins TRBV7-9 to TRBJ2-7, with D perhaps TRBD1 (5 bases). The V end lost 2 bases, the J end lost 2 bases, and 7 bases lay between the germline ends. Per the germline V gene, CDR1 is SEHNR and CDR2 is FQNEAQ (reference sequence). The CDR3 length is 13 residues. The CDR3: CASSLTGTYEQYV. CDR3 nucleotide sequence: TGTGCCAGCAGCTTAACAGGTACCTACGAGCAGTACGTC.

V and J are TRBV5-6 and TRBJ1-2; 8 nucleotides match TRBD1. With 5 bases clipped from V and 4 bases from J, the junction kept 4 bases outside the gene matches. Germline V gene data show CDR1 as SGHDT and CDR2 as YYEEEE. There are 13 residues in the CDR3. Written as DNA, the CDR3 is TGTGCCAGCAGTACAGGGGGGGCCTATGGCTACACCTTC. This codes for CASSTGGAYGYTF.

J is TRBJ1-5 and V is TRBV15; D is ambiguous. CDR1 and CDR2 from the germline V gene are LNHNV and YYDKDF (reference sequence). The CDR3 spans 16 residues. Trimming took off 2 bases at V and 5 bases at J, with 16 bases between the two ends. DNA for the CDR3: TGTGCCACCAGCAGACCCGGGCCCCGCGGGGATCAGCCCCAGCATTTT. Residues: CATSRPGPRGDQPQHF.

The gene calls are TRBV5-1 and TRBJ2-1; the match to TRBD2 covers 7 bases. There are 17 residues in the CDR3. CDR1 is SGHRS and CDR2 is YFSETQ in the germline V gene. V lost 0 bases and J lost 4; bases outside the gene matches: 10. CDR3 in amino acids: CASSLGLGSGKYNEQFF. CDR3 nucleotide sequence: TGCGCCAGCAGCTTGGGTTTGGGAAGCGGGAAATACAATGAGCAGTTCTTC. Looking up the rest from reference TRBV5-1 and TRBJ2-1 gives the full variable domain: KAGVTQTPRYLIKTRGQQVTLSCSPISGHRSVSWYQQTPGQGLQFLFEYFSETQRNKGNFPGRFSGRQFSNSRSEMNVSTLELGDSALYLCASSLGLGSGKYNEQFFGPGTRLTVL.

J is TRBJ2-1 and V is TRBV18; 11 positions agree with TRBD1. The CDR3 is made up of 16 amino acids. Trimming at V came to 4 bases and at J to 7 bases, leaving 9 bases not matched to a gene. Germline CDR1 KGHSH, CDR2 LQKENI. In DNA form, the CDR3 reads TGTGCCAGCTCACTATGGGCGGGACAGGGGGTGAATGAGCAGTTCTTC. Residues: CASSLWAGQGVNEQFF.

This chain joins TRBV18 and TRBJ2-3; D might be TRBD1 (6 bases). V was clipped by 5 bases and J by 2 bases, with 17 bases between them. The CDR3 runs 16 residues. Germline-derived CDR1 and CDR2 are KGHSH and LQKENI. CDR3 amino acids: CASSTKQGEATDTQYF. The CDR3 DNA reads TGTGCCAGCTCAACAAAACAGGGAGAGGCCACAGATACGCAGTATTTT. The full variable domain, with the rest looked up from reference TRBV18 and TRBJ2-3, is NAGVMQNPRHLVRRRGQEARLRCSPMKGHSHVYWYRQLPEEGLKFMVYLQKENIIDESGMPKERFSAEFPKEGPSILRIQQVVRGDSAAYFCASSTKQGEATDTQYFGPGTRLTVL.

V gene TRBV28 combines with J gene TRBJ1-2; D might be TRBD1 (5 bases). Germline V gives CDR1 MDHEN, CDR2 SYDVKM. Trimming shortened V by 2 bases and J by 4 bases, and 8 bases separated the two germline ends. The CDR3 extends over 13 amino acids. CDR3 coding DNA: TGTGCCAGCAGTTTAAATGGGGCCTATGGCTACACCTTC. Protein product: CASSLNGAYGYTF.